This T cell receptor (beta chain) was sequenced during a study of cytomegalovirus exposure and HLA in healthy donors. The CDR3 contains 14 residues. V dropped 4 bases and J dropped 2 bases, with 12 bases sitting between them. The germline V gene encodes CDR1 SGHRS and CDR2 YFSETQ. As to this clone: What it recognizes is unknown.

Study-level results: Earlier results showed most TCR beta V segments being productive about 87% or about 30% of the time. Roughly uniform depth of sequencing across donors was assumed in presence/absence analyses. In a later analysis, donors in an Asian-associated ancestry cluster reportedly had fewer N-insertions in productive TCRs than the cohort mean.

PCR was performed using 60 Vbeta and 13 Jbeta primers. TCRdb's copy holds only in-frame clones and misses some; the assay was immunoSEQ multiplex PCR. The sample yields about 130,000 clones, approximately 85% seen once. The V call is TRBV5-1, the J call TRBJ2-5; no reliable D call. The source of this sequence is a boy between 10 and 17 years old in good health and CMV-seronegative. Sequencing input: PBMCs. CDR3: CASSRGTGQETQYF. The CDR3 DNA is TGCGCCAGCAGCCGTGGAACGGGTCAAGAGACCCAGTACTTC.